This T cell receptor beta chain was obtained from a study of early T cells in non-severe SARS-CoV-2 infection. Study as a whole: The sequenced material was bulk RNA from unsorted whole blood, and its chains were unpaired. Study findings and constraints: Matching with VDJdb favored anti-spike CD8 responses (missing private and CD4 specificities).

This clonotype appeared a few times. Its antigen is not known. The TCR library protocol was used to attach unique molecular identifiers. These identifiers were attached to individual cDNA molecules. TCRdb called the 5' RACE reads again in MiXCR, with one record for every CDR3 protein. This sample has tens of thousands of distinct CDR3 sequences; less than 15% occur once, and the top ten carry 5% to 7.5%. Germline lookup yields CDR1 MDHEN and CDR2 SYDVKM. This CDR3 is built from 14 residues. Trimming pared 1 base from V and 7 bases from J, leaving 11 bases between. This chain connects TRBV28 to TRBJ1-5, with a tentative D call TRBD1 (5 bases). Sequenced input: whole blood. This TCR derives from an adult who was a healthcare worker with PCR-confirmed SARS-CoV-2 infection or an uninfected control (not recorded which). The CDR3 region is CASSLYGGGQPQHF. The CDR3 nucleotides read TGTGCCAGCAGTTTATATGGGGGAGGGCAGCCCCAGCATTTT. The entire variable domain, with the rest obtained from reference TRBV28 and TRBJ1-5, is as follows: DVKVTQSSRYLVKRTGEKVFLECVQDMDHENMFWYRQDPGLGLRLIYFSYDVKMKEKGDIPEGYSVSREKKERFSLILESASTNQTSMYLCASSLYGGGQPQHFGDGTRLSIL.